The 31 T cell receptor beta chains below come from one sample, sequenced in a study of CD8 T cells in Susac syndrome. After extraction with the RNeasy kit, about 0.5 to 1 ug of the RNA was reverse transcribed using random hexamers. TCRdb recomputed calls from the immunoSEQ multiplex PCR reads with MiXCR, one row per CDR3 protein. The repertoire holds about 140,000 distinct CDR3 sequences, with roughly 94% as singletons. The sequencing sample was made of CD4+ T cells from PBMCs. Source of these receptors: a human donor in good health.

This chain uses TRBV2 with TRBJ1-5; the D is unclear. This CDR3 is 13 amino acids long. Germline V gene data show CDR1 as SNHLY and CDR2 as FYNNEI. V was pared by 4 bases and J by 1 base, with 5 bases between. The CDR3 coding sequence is TGTGCCAGCAGTGGCCAAAGCAATCAGCCCCAGCATTTT. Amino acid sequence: CASSGQSNQPQHF. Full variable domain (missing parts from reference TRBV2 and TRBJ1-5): EPEVTQTPSHQVTQMGQEVILRCVPISNHLYFYWYRQILGQKVEFLVSFYNNEISEKSEIFDDQFSVERPDGSNFTLKIRSTKLEDSAMYFCASSGQSNQPQHFGDGTRLSIL.

Written as DNA, the CDR3 is TGTGCCAGCAGCTCGACGAGGACAGGGTTGAATACAGATACGCAGTATTTT. Translating it yields CASSSTRTGLNTDTQYF. This sequence joins TRBV5-4 and TRBJ2-3; 8 nucleotides match TRBD1. Germline-derived CDR1 and CDR2 are SGHNT and YYREEE (reference sequence). This CDR3 has 17 amino acids. J lost 3 bases, V lost 3 bases, and 12 bases had no gene match. The full variable domain, in which reference TRBV5-4 and TRBJ2-3 provide the parts outside the CDR3, is ETGVTQSPTHLIKTRGQQVTLRCSSQSGHNTVSWYQQALGQGPQFIFQYYREEENGRGNFPPRFSGLQFPNYSSELNVNALELDDSALYLCASSSTRTGLNTDTQYFGPGTRLTVL.

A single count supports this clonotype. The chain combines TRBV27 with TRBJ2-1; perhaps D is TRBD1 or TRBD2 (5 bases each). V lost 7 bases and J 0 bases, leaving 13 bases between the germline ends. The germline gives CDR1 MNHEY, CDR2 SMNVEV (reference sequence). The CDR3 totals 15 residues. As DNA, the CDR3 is TGTGCCAGCAACCCCTGGGGGAGCTCCTACAATGAGCAGTTCTTC. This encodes CASNPWGSSYNEQFF.

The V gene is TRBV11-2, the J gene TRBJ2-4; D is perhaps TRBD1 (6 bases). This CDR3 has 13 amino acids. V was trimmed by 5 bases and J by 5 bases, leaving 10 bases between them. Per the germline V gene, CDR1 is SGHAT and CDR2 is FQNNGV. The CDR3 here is CASSPRTENIQYF. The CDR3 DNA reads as TGTGCCAGCAGCCCCCGGACAGAAAACATTCAGTACTTC.

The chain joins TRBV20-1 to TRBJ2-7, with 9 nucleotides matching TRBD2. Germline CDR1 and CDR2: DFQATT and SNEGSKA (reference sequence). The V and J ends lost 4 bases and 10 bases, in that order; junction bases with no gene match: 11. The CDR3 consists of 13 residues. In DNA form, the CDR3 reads TGCAGTGCTAATGCCGGGACTAGCAGGAGTCAGTACTTC. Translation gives CSANAGTSRSQYF.

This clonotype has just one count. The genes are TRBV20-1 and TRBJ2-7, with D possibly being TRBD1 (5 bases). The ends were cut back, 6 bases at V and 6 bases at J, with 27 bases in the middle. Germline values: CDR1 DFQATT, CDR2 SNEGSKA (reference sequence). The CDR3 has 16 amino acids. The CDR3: CSAIHQGRAAVGEQYF. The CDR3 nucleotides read TGCAGTGCCATACACCAGGGCAGGGCAGCAGTTGGCGAGCAGTACTTC.

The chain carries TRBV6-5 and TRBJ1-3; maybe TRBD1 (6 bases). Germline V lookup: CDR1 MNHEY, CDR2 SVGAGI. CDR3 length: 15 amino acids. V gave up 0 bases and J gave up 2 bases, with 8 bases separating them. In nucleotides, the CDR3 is TGTGCCAGCAGTTACTCGGGACAAACTGGAAACACCATATATTTT. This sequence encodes CASSYSGQTGNTIYF.

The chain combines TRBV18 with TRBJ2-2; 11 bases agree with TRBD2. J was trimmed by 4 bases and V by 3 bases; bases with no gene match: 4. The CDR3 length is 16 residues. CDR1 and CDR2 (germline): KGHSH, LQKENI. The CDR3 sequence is CASSPLAGGPTGELFF. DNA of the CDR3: TGTGCCAGCTCACCGCTAGCGGGAGGACCCACCGGGGAGCTGTTTTTT.

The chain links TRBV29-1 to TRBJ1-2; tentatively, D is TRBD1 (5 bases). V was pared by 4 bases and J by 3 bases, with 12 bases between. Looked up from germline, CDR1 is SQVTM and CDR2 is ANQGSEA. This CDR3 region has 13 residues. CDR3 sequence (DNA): TGCAGCGTTGGGGGCACCTCTTACTATGGCTACACCTTC. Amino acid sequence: CSVGGTSYYGYTF.

Written as DNA, the CDR3 is TGCAGCGCTAGACCAGACAGGGTGTTGGACGAGCAGTACTTC. Its protein product is CSARPDRVLDEQYF. The chain is built from TRBV29-1 and TRBJ2-7, with 7 bases lining up with TRBD1. The CDR3 contains 14 residues. The V segment lost 7 bases and the J segment 5 bases; nucleotides outside the gene matches: 14. In germline, CDR1 is SQVTM, CDR2 ANQGSEA.

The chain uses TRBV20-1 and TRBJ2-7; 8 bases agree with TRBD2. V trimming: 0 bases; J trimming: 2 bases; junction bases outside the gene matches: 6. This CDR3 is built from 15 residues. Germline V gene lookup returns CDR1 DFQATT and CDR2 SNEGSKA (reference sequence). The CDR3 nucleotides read TGCAGTGCTAGAGATCAAAGCGGGGGTGCCTACGAGCAGTACTTC. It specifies CSARDQSGGAYEQYF.

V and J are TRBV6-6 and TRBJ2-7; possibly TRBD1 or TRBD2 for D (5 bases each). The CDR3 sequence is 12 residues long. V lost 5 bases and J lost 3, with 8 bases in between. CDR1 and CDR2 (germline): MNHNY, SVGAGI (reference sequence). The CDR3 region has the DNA TGTGCCAGCAGTCGGGACCGCTACGAGCAGTACTTC. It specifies CASSRDRYEQYF.

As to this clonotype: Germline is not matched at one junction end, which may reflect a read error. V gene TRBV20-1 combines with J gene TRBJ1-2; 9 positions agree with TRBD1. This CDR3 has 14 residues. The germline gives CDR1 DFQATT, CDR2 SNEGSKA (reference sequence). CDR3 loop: CSAPRDRENSGYTF. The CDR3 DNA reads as TGCAGTGCTCCCCGGGACAGGGAGAACTCTGGCTACACCTTC.

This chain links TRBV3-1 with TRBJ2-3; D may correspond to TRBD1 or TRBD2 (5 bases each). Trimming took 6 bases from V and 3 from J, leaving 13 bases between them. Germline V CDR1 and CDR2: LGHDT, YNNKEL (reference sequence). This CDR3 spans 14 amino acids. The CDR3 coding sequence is TGTGCCAGCAGTCGGGACCCCAGAACAGATACGCAGTATTTT. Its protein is CASSRDPRTDTQYF.

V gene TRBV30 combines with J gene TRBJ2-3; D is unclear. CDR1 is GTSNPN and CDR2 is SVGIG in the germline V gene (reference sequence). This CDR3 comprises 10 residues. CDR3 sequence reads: CSGGADTQYF. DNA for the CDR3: TGTTCCGGTGGGGCAGATACGCAGTATTTT.

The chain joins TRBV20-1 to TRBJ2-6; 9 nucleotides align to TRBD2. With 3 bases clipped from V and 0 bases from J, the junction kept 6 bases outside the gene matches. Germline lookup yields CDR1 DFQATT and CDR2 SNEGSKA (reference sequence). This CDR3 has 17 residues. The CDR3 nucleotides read TGCAGTGCTAGCGGCGGGAGGGGGTTCTCTGGGGCCAACGTCCTGACTTTC. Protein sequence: CSASGGRGFSGANVLTF.

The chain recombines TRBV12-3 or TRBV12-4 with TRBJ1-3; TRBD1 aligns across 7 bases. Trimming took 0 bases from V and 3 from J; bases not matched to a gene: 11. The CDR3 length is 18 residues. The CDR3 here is CASSLALGGRGSGNTIYF. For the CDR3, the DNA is TGTGCCAGCAGTTTAGCGCTTGGCGGCAGGGGGAGTGGAAACACCATATATTTT.

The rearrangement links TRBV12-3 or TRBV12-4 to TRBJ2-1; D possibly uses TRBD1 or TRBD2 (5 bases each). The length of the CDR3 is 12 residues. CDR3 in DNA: TGTGCAGCAGGGACCTCCTACAATGAGCAGTTCTTC. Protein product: CAAGTSYNEQFF.

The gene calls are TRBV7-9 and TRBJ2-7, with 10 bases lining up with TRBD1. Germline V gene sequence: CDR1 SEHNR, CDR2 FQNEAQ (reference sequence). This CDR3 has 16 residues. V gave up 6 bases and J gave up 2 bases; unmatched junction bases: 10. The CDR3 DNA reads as TGTGCCAGCAGTCATATTCCGGGACAGGGGACCTACGAGCAGTACTTC. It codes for CASSHIPGQGTYEQYF.

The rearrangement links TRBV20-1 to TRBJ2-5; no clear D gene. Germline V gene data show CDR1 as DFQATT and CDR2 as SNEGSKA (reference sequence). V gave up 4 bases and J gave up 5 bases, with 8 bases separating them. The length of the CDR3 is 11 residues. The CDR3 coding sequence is TGCAGTGCTAACGACTTGGAGACCCAGTACTTC. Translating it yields CSANDLETQYF.

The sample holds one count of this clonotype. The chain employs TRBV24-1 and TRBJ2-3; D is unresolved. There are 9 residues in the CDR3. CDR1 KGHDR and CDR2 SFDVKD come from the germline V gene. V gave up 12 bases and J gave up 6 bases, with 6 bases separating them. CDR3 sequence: CAPPDTQYF. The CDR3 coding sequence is TGTGCCCCTCCGGATACGCAGTATTTT.

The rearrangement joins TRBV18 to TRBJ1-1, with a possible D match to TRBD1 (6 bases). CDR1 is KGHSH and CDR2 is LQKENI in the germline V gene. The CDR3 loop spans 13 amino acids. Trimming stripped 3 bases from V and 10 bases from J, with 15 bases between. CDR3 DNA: TGTGCCAGCTCACCTTCGGACAGCCGGGGAGCTTTCTTT. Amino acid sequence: CASSPSDSRGAFF. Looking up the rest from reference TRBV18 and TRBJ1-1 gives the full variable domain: NAGVMQNPRHLVRRRGQEARLRCSPMKGHSHVYWYRQLPEEGLKFMVYLQKENIIDESGMPKERFSAEFPKEGPSILRIQQVVRGDSAAYFCASSPSDSRGAFFGQGTRLTVV.

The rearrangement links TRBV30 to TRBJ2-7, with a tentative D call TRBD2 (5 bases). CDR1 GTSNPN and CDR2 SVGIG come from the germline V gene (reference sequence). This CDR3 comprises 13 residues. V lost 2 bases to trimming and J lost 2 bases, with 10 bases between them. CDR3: CAWSRESAYEQYF. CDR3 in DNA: TGTGCCTGGAGTAGGGAGAGCGCCTACGAGCAGTACTTC.

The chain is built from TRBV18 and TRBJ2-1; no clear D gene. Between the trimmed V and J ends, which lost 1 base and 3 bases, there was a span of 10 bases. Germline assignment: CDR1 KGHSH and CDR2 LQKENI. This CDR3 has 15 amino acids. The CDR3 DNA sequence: TGTGCCAGCTCACCACTGGGTGGATTCTACAATGAGCAGTTCTTC. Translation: CASSPLGGFYNEQFF.

CDR3 amino acids: CSARESRGQETQYF. The CDR3 DNA follows: TGCAGTGCTAGAGAAAGCAGGGGCCAAGAGACCCAGTACTTC. V gene TRBV20-1 combines with J gene TRBJ2-5, with TRBD1 as a possible D gene (6 bases). Germline CDR1 is DFQATT and CDR2 is SNEGSKA (reference sequence). Deletions cut 0 bases from V and 1 base from J, with 9 bases between. The CDR3 loop spans 14 amino acids.

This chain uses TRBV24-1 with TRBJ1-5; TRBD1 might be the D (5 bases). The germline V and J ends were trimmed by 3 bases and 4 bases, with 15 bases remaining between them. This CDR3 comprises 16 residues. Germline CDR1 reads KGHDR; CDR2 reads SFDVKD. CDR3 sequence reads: CATSDAGTGKNQPQHF. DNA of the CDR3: TGTGCCACCAGTGATGCCGGGACGGGGAAGAATCAGCCCCAGCATTTT.

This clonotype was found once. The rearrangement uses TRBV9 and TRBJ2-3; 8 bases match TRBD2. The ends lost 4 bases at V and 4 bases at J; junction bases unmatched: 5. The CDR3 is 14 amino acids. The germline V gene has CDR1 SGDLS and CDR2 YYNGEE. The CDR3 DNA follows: TGTGCCAGCAGCAGGACTAGCAGGGCAGATACGCAGTATTTT. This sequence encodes CASSRTSRADTQYF.

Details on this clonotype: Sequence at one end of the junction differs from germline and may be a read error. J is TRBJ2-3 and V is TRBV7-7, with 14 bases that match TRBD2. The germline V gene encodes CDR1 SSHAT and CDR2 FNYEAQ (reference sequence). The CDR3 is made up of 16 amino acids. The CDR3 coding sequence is TGTGCTAGCAGCTTGGGGACTAGCGGGAGAACAGATACGCAGTATTTT. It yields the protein CASSLGTSGRTDTQYF.

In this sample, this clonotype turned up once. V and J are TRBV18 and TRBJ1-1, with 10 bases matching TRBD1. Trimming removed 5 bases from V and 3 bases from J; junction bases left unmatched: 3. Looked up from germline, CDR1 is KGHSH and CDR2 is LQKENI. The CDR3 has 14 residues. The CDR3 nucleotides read TGTGCCAGCTCAGAGGGACAGGGGTACACTGAAGCTTTCTTT. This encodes CASSEGQGYTEAFF.

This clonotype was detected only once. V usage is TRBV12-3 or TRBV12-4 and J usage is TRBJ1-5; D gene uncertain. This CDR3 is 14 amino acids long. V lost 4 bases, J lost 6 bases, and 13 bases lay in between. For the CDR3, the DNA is TGTGCCAGCAGTTATGTCGACGACTCTCAGCCCCAGCATTTT. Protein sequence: CASSYVDDSQPQHF.

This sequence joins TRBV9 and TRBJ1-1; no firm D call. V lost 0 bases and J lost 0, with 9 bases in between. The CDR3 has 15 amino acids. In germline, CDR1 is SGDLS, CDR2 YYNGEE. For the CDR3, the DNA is TGTGCCAGCAGCGTAGGAGTTGGAATGAACACTGAAGCTTTCTTT. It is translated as CASSVGVGMNTEAFF. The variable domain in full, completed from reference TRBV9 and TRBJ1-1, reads DSGVTQTPKHLITATGQRVTLRCSPRSGDLSVYWYQQSLDQGLQFLIQYYNGEERAKGNILERFSAQQFPDLHSELNLSSLELGDSALYFCASSVGVGMNTEAFFGQGTRLTVV.